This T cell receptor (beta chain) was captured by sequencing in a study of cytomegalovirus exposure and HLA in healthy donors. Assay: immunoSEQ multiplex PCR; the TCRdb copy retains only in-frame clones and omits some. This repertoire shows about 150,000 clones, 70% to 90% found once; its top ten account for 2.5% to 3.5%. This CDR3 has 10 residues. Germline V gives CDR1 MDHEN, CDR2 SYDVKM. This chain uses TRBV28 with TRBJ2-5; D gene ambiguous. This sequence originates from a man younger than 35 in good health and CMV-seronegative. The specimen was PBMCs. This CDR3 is CATREETQYF. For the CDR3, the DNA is TGTGCGACTCGGGAAGAGACCCAGTACTTC. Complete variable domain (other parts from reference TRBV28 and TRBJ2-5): DVKVTQSSRYLVKRTGEKVFLECVQDMDHENMFWYRQDPGLGLRLIYFSYDVKMKEKGDIPEGYSVSREKKERFSLILESASTNQTSMYLCATREETQYFGPGTRLLVL.